The 21 T cell receptor beta chains presented below share a single source sample, sequenced in a study of cytomegalovirus exposure and HLA in healthy donors listed by TCRdb under 2017. Library preparation used the immunoSEQ multiplex PCR assay. For the multiplex PCR, a mixture combining 60 forward primers for TCR Vbeta segments and 13 reverse primers for TCR Jbeta segments was used. Imported from immuneACCESS, the table was reduced by TCRdb to in-frame sequences with V and J called. These copies leave out some clones; in studies compared against another copy, an unresolved V gene accounts for under half, and the cause of the remainder is not known. Within this sample are around 190,000 clones, with around 87% of them counted one time only. The ten top clones hold 1.5% to 2% of the sample. The specimen sequenced was PBMCs. The origin of the receptors is a woman aged 18-29 years in good health and CMV-seronegative.

V and J are TRBV28 and TRBJ2-7, with 7 bases aligning to TRBD1. V shed 6 bases, J shed 2 bases, and the junction held 10 bases outside the gene matches. Germline V gene sequence: CDR1 MDHEN, CDR2 SYDVKM. This CDR3 comprises 15 residues. In nucleotides, the CDR3 is TGTGCCAGCAGGGGCACCGGGACAGCCACCTACGAGCAGTACTTC. It yields the protein CASRGTGTATYEQYF.

This rearrangement joins TRBV27 to TRBJ2-3; TRBD2 aligns across 11 bases. The CDR3 is made up of 16 amino acids. With 2 bases clipped from V and 5 bases from J, the junction kept 6 bases outside the gene matches. Germline CDR1 is MNHEY and CDR2 is SMNVEV (reference sequence). The CDR3 spells CASSLLTSGRRDTQYF. The CDR3 bases are TGTGCCAGCAGTTTACTTACTAGCGGGAGAAGAGATACGCAGTATTTT.

The rearrangement joins TRBV2 to TRBJ1-5; D gene unclear. CDR3 length: 14 residues. From germline, CDR1 is SNHLY and CDR2 FYNNEI. V lost 7 bases, J lost 3 bases, and 13 bases lay in between. In nucleotides, the CDR3 is TGTGCCAGCACCGTTTACAGTTCCAATCAGCCCCAGCATTTT. The encoded protein is CASTVYSSNQPQHF.

On this clone: This specimen includes other DNA sequences encoding the same CDR3. The V call is TRBV6-1, the J call TRBJ1-6; D ambiguous. From germline, CDR1 is MNHNS and CDR2 SASEGT. There are 15 residues in the CDR3. With 3 bases removed from V and 8 bases from J, the gap between germline ends came to 14 bases. CDR3 protein: CASSDISGFDSPLHF. For the CDR3, the DNA is TGTGCCAGCAGTGACATCTCGGGGTTTGATTCACCCCTCCACTTT.

This clone was seen only once. The chain uses TRBV28 and TRBJ1-5; D may be TRBD1 (6 bases). The CDR3 has 15 residues. V was shortened by 2 bases and J by 0 bases, with 8 bases between the two germline ends. Germline V lookup: CDR1 MDHEN, CDR2 SYDVKM. The CDR3 here is CASSLGQFSNQPQHF. CDR3 nucleotides: TGTGCCAGCAGTTTAGGACAGTTTAGCAATCAGCCCCAGCATTTT.

V is TRBV5-1 and J is TRBJ2-1, with 7 bases aligning to TRBD2. There are 16 residues in the CDR3. Per the germline V gene, CDR1 is SGHRS and CDR2 is YFSETQ. The junction had 5 bases not matched to a gene; V was cut back by 2 bases and J by 0 bases. CDR3 sequence (DNA): TGCGCCAGCAGCTTAAGGGGCGGGAGCTCCTACAATGAGCAGTTCTTC. It is translated as CASSLRGGSSYNEQFF.

The rearrangement uses TRBV15 and TRBJ2-3, with 8 bases aligning to TRBD2. Germline V gene lookup returns CDR1 LNHNV and CDR2 YYDKDF (reference sequence). Germline trimming cut 0 bases from V and 2 bases from J; bases unmatched to any gene: 1. This CDR3 is built from 15 residues. In DNA, the CDR3 is TGTGCCACCAGCAGAGATAGCGGGGTCACAGATACGCAGTATTTT. It codes for CATSRDSGVTDTQYF.

The chain recombines TRBV4-1 with TRBJ2-7; 7 bases are shared with TRBD2. V trimming: 4 bases; J trimming: 1 base; junction bases outside the gene matches: 4. This CDR3 contains 14 residues. CDR1 MGHRA and CDR2 YSYEKL come from the germline V gene. CDR3 sequence reads: CASSPGLLSYEQYF. The CDR3 DNA reads TGCGCCAGCAGCCCGGGACTACTATCCTACGAGCAGTACTTC.

The chain uses TRBV6-1 and TRBJ1-1; TRBD1 aligns across 7 bases. Germline V gene data show CDR1 as MNHNS and CDR2 as SASEGT. The V gene end was trimmed by 8 bases and the J gene end by 4 bases; junction bases not matched to a gene: 7. This CDR3 is built from 13 residues. CDR3 region: CASWETGPTEAFF. Here the CDR3 DNA reads TGTGCCAGCTGGGAGACAGGGCCCACTGAAGCTTTCTTT.

The rearrangement joins TRBV29-1 to TRBJ2-3; tentatively, D is TRBD2 (6 bases). V lost 3 bases and J lost 0, with 10 bases in between. This CDR3 comprises 14 residues. Germline V gene lookup returns CDR1 SQVTM and CDR2 ANQGSEA. CDR3: CSVDVAGSTDTQYF. The CDR3 DNA reads as TGCAGCGTTGATGTGGCGGGGAGCACAGATACGCAGTATTTT.

For the CDR3, the DNA is TGTGCCAGTAGTAGTAGAAGGGGGCGCCGATTAAGCAATGAGCAGTTCTTC. Residues: CASSSRRGRRLSNEQFF. This chain joins TRBV19 and TRBJ2-1; 7 positions match TRBD1. The V gene end was trimmed by 4 bases and the J gene end by 6 bases; junction bases not matched to a gene: 15. CDR1 is LNHDA and CDR2 is SQIVND in the germline V gene (reference sequence). This CDR3 region has 17 residues.

Points on this clone: Germline is not matched at one junction end, which may reflect a read error. V usage is TRBV19 and J usage is TRBJ2-3; 7 bases line up with TRBD1. This CDR3 has 16 amino acids. CDR1 and CDR2 (germline): LNHDA, SQIVND (reference sequence). CDR3 residues: CASSVDPGQSTDTQYF. CDR3 bases: TGTGCCAGTAGTGTAGATCCGGGACAGAGCACAGATACGCAGTATTTT. Filled out from reference TRBV19 and TRBJ2-3, the complete variable domain reads DGGITQSPKYLFRKEGQNVTLSCEQNLNHDAMYWYRQDPGQGLRLIYYSQIVNDFQKGDIAEGYSVSREKKESFPLTVTSAQKNPTAFYLCASSVDPGQSTDTQYFGPGTRLTVL.

The rearrangement joins TRBV6-5 to TRBJ2-7; D gene unclear. The germline V and J ends were trimmed by 6 bases and 3 bases, with 9 bases remaining between them. The CDR3 loop spans 12 amino acids. Germline V gene sequence: CDR1 MNHEY, CDR2 SVGAGI. The CDR3, as DNA: TGTGCCAGCAGGGTAGACAACTACGAGCAGTACTTC. It translates to CASRVDNYEQYF.

This sequence joins TRBV30 and TRBJ2-7; D is perhaps TRBD1 (6 bases). Looked up from germline, CDR1 is GTSNPN and CDR2 is SVGIG (reference sequence). The CDR3 consists of 14 residues. Trimming shortened V by 3 bases and J by 6 bases, and 18 bases separated the two germline ends. DNA of the CDR3: TGTGCCTGGAGGCGACTTCAGGGGTTCGTCGAGCAGTACTTC. Protein: CAWRRLQGFVEQYF.

The genes are TRBV5-5 and TRBJ2-7, with TRBD2 identical over 9 bases. Trimming cost V 2 bases and J 2 bases; bases outside gene matches: 2. This CDR3 spans 14 amino acids. Germline loops: CDR1 SGHKS, CDR2 YYEKEE (reference sequence). CDR3 nucleotide sequence: TGTGCCAGCAGCTTTAGCGGGAGTCCCTACGAGCAGTACTTC. It is translated as CASSFSGSPYEQYF.

The chain joins TRBV28 to TRBJ1-1; D uncertain. The CDR3 extends over 12 amino acids. The V and J ends lost 7 bases and 4 bases respectively, with 10 bases between them. Per the germline V gene, CDR1 is MDHEN and CDR2 is SYDVKM. For the CDR3, the DNA is TGTGCCAGCACGGGGTTTTCCACTGAAGCTTTCTTT. Its translation is CASTGFSTEAFF.

V usage is TRBV6-1 and J usage is TRBJ1-5, with 9 bases lining up with TRBD1. The junction had 14 bases not matched to a gene; V was cut back by 3 bases and J by 11 bases. Germline values: CDR1 MNHNS, CDR2 SASEGT. The CDR3 has 16 amino acids. CDR3 DNA sequence: TGTGCCAGCAGTGATTTTTCCGGGACAGGGCAATCAGCCCAGCATTTT. Translated, it gives CASSDFSGTGQSAQHF.

This clone was counted only a few times. CDR3 sequence: CASGFGGHEQFF. In DNA form, the CDR3 reads TGTGCCAGCGGGTTCGGAGGCCATGAGCAGTTCTTC. The rearrangement joins TRBV25-1 to TRBJ2-1; a weak D match, TRBD2 (5 bases). Trimming took off 8 bases at V and 8 bases at J, with 13 bases between the two ends. The CDR3 covers 12 residues. Germline V gene sequence: CDR1 MGHDK, CDR2 SYGVNS.

The rearrangement links TRBV2 to TRBJ1-5, with 10 bases aligning to TRBD1. The CDR3 extends over 15 amino acids. Germline CDR1 and CDR2: SNHLY and FYNNEI. Unmatched junction bases numbered 4, after V lost 7 bases and J lost 1 base. CDR3 nucleotides: TGTGCCAGCACCAGACAGGGGGCAAGCAATCAGCCCCAGCATTTT. Protein product: CASTRQGASNQPQHF. The complete variable domain, with remaining parts taken from reference TRBV2 and TRBJ1-5, reads EPEVTQTPSHQVTQMGQEVILRCVPISNHLYFYWYRQILGQKVEFLVSFYNNEISEKSEIFDDQFSVERPDGSNFTLKIRSTKLEDSAMYFCASTRQGASNQPQHFGDGTRLSIL.

The V and J genes are TRBV29-1 and TRBJ2-5; 8 nucleotides align to TRBD1. Germline CDR1 reads SQVTM; CDR2 reads ANQGSEA. J gave up 5 bases and V 5 bases, and 7 bases lay outside the gene matches. The CDR3 extends over 13 amino acids. The CDR3 region has the DNA TGCAGCGTTAGACAGGGGCGTGGGGAGACCCAGTACTTC. It yields the protein CSVRQGRGETQYF.

The rearrangement uses TRBV5-1 and TRBJ2-7; D call uncertain. CDR1 and CDR2 from the germline V gene are SGHRS and YFSETQ. This CDR3 is 12 amino acids long. The V gene lost 4 bases and the J gene lost 5 bases, with 10 bases spanning the gap. CDR3 in DNA: TGCGCCAGCAGCCCCGGAGCAGACGAGCAGTACTTC. Its translation is CASSPGADEQYF.